This T cell receptor beta chain came from a study of blood T cell repertoires in COVID-19. Study overall: From the United States, Italy and Spain came samples of acute and convalescent COVID-19.

Each recovered donor of Cohort 3 presented with two negative PCRs, clearance, or symptom resolution. Method: immunoSEQ multiplex PCR; TCRdb's copy keeps in-frame clones and lacks some. There are 490,000 or so clones in the sample; around 89% occur only once, and approximately 2% lies in the top ten. Trimming removed 3 bases at V and 3 bases at J, with 15 bases between. The CDR3 is 15 residues long. Per the germline V gene, CDR1 is LNHNV and CDR2 is YYDKDF (reference sequence). The sequencing sample was made of PBMCs or T cells enriched from blood (not recorded which). The chain combines TRBV15 with TRBJ2-7; D ambiguous. This sequence originates from a woman aged 40 to 50 who had recovered from COVID-19. This CDR3 is CATSSEVLAGYEQYF. As DNA, the CDR3 is TGTGCCACCAGCAGCGAGGTCCTCGCTGGCTACGAGCAGTACTTC. The full variable domain, in which reference TRBV15 and TRBJ2-7 provide the parts outside the CDR3, is DAMVIQNPRYQVTQFGKPVTLSCSQTLNHNVMYWYQQKSSQAPKLLFHYYDKDFNNEADTPDNFQSRRPNTSFCFLDIRSPGLGDTAMYLCATSSEVLAGYEQYFGPGTRLTVT.